This T cell receptor (beta chain) was observed in a study of blood T cells in healthy people across ages (dated by TCRdb to the mid-2010s). Regarding the research as a whole: Template switching captured roughly one uniquely barcoded TCR beta cDNA molecule per two T cells in model experiments. The study measured age-related changes in TCR beta repertoire diversity using deep sequencing normalized with unique cDNA molecular identifiers. Four age groups were formed from the donors: young (average 16 years), middle-aged (approximately 42), aged (over 55) and long-lived (less than 85). Donors of different ages were randomly distributed across sequencing lanes to avoid experimental bias. The study analyzed two additional independent replicas of 1 million unique cDNA reads from the same blood draw for two donors, one aged 18 to 30 and one aged 80 or older. Study-wide findings and limitations: The long-lived group showed more naive CD4+ T cells, fewer expanded clones and increased TCR diversity than the aged group, suggesting age selection. Donor CMV infection status was unknown, potentially confounding age-related changes in expanded clonotypes. Estimates of total diversity from one million sequenced T cells were regarded as lower bounds and underestimates. A strong correlation was found between observed TCR beta diversity and the percentage of naive T cells measured by flow cytometry. Because profiling used bulk unsorted PBMCs, naive and antigen-experienced compartments could not be compared conclusively. Observed TCR beta diversity per million T cells fell roughly linearly with age, and a significant reduction was already apparent by age roughly 40.

As for this clonotype: Its recognized antigen is unknown. No much larger clone exists at a distance of one base, and base qualities are not known.

Taken from the germline V gene, the CDR1 and CDR2 loops are LGHNA and YSLEER. Deletion took 0 bases off V and 4 bases off J, with a span of 18 bases between the germline ends. CDR3 length: 17 amino acids, cysteine to phenylalanine. The sequence is cut down to CDR3 DNA, 51 bases in frame from base 1. The 39 donors, aged about 6 to 100 years, were systemically healthy Caucasian individuals from Russia. Each donor gave roughly 11 milliliters of peripheral blood, drawn into EDTA-treated Vacutainer tubes. PBMCs were isolated by Ficoll-Paque density-gradient centrifugation, with at least 6.5 million obtained per sample. Trizol reagent was used to extract total RNA from PBMCs, with at least 5 micrograms per sample. For every donor, an aliquot of PBMCs went through flow cytometry to measure the percentages of naive CD45RAhigh/CD27high T cells. The library came from 5' RACE. The sequencing machine was an Illumina HiSeq 2500. A second about 7 to 11 cycle PCR used a sample-barcoded 5' primer and a J-beta primer mix. A template-switch 5' adaptor carrying 12 random nucleotides introduced a unique molecular identifier onto each TCR beta cDNA molecule. Each sample yielded at least 2.5 million CDR3-containing paired-end reads. First-strand cDNA synthesis was performed from all RNA using the Mint cDNA synthesis kit, with priming by a TRBC-specific oligonucleotide. All cDNA was treated with uracil-DNA glycosylase and then went through a first 18-cycle PCR with the universal primers M1SS and BC2_uni_R. On the authors' methods: Each sample was normalized by randomly selecting 1 million high-quality reads, each carrying a distinct molecular identifier. Instead of being binned into consensus sequences, reads that shared molecular identifiers were thrown out. MiTCR, set to a Q25 quality threshold and the strictest error-elimination algorithm, was used for CDR3 identification, clonotype clustering and error correction. Lower-bound total TCR beta diversity was estimated with a nonparametric unseen species model using Euler transformation. Clones were called with MiXCR by TCRdb after fastp trimmed the public reads at Q25, and only in-frame beta chains were retained. CDR3 protein sequences are deduplicated, and each keeps its most common genes and DNA. It is TCRdb's table, rather than the study itself, that gives the V and J calls and clone size. Recorded for this sample are roughly 2 million distinct CDR3 sequences; 40% to 55% of them occurred a single time. Over 2% of the sample belongs to the ten largest clones.

Sequencing was done on a sample of blood. The chain is assembled from TRBV4-3 and TRBJ1-1; TRBD1 might be the D gene, on 5 matching bases. This sequence originates from a middle-aged woman in good health. The CDR3 reads as follows: CASSQEVGEGRGTEAFF. The DNA is TGCGCCAGCAGCCAAGAGGTAGGGGAGGGAAGAGGCACTGAAGCTTTCTTT.